What follows are 27 T cell receptor beta chains derived from one specimen sequenced in a study of cytomegalovirus exposure and HLA in healthy donors. In the PCR, 60 Vbeta and 13 Jbeta primers were used. This table comes from immunoSEQ multiplex PCR, and its TCRdb copy is limited to in-frame clones, with some not included. Among some 90,000 clones listed, under 85% were seen once. The sample comprised PBMCs. The receptors originated from a female donor in good health and CMV-seropositive.

This clone was counted a single time. The chain combines TRBV13 with TRBJ1-2, with a weak D call TRBD1 (6 bases). The length of the CDR3 is 13 residues. Trimming stripped 0 bases from V and 9 bases from J, with 11 bases between. Per the germline V gene, CDR1 is PRHDT and CDR2 is FYEKMQ (reference sequence). The DNA of the CDR3 is TGTGCCAGCAGCTTAGGCAGGGACACCCGCTACACCTTC. Residues: CASSLGRDTRYTF.

CDR3 bases: TGTGCCAGCAGCCACCTACATAGCGGGGGACACAATGAGCAGTTCTTC. This encodes CASSHLHSGGHNEQFF. This sequence joins TRBV2 and TRBJ2-1; 9 nucleotides agree with TRBD2. CDR1 SNHLY and CDR2 FYNNEI come from the germline V gene. V gave up 6 bases and J gave up 5 bases; unmatched junction bases: 11. The CDR3 runs 16 residues.

V and J are TRBV6-5 and TRBJ2-1; D unclear. The V gene's germline CDR1 is MNHEY and CDR2 SVGAGI. This CDR3 has 16 residues. V lost 4 bases and J 3 bases, leaving 16 bases between the germline ends. The CDR3 coding sequence is TGTGCCAGCAGTTTAGTGCTCGCCCCGGGCTACAATGAGCAGTTCTTC. Its protein product is CASSLVLAPGYNEQFF.

The chain links TRBV13 to TRBJ1-2; tentative D call: TRBD1 (5 bases). Germline lookup yields CDR1 PRHDT and CDR2 FYEKMQ (reference sequence). V was pared by 4 bases and J by 8 bases, with 11 bases between. The CDR3 consists of 12 residues. The CDR3 DNA sequence: TGTGCCAGCAGCTCGGAGCGACAGGGCTACACCTTC. Translating gives CASSSERQGYTF.

V and J are TRBV4-1 and TRBJ1-5; 7 bases are shared with TRBD1. The CDR3 is 16 amino acids. V gave up 4 bases and J gave up 3 bases; unmatched junction bases: 9. The V gene's germline CDR1 is MGHRA and CDR2 YSYEKL. The CDR3 sequence: CASSPGPGQLNQPQHF. The CDR3 DNA reads TGCGCCAGCAGCCCCGGACCGGGACAGCTCAATCAGCCCCAGCATTTT.

The chain couples TRBV29-1 to TRBJ2-2; D is uncertain. The CDR3 is made up of 13 amino acids. Germline V gene lookup returns CDR1 SQVTM and CDR2 ANQGSEA. V lost 5 bases and J lost 4, with 11 bases in between. DNA of the CDR3: TGCAGCGTTCGGTCAACGGGCACCGGGGAGCTGTTTTTT. Translated, it gives CSVRSTGTGELFF.

The rearrangement joins TRBV9 to TRBJ1-2; tentatively, D is TRBD1 (6 bases). Germline CDR1 is SGDLS and CDR2 is YYNGEE. Trimming removed 1 base from V and 4 bases from J, with 14 bases in between. The CDR3 runs to 15 residues. CDR3 nucleotides: TGTGCCAGCAGCGTATCAGGGGTAAAGAGCTATGGCTACACCTTC. Translating it yields CASSVSGVKSYGYTF.

The J gene is TRBJ2-5, the V gene TRBV30, with D maybe TRBD1 (6 bases). Trimming left V 2 bases short and J 6 bases short, with 16 bases between. CDR1 and CDR2 (germline): GTSNPN, SVGIG (reference sequence). The CDR3 is 14 amino acids. The CDR3 protein is CAWSFDRSMKTQYF. In nucleotides, the CDR3 is TGTGCCTGGAGTTTTGACAGGTCCATGAAGACCCAGTACTTC.

The V and J genes are TRBV5-1 and TRBJ2-7; weak D call: TRBD2 (6 bases). V lost 0 bases and J lost 6, with 16 bases in between. This CDR3 has 15 residues. From germline, CDR1 is SGHRS and CDR2 YFSETQ. Here the CDR3 DNA reads TGCGCCAGCAGCTTGGGGGGCGGGAAGGGCGGCGAGCAGTACTTC. Protein product: CASSLGGGKGGEQYF.

The V call is TRBV14, the J call TRBJ2-7; 9 bases line up with TRBD2. The junction had 5 bases not matched to a gene; V was cut back by 3 bases and J by 2 bases. Germline CDR1 SGHDN, CDR2 FVKESK. The CDR3 has 15 amino acids. CDR3 region: CASSQIAGVPYEQYF. The DNA for the CDR3 is TGTGCCAGCAGCCAGATAGCGGGAGTCCCCTACGAGCAGTACTTC.

The CDR3 bases are TGTGCCAGCAGCTTGGTAGCTAGCGCTGGGACCCAGTACTTC. This codes for CASSLVASAGTQYF. The chain joins TRBV5-4 to TRBJ2-5; D is perhaps TRBD2 (6 bases). CDR3 size: 14 residues. CDR1 is SGHNT, CDR2 YYREEE, per germline (reference sequence). V lost 0 bases and J 7 bases, leaving 13 bases between the germline ends. Variable domain in full (rest from reference TRBV5-4 and TRBJ2-5): ETGVTQSPTHLIKTRGQQVTLRCSSQSGHNTVSWYQQALGQGPQFIFQYYREEENGRGNFPPRFSGLQFPNYSSELNVNALELDDSALYLCASSLVASAGTQYFGPGTRLLVL.

The chain has TRBV4-2 and TRBJ2-4; 10 nucleotides line up with TRBD2. CDR1 is LGHNA, CDR2 YNFKEQ, per germline. CDR3 length equals 16 residues. The ends lost 0 bases at V and 8 bases at J; junction bases unmatched: 7. The chain's CDR3 is CASSQDRAGGTDIQYF. As DNA, the CDR3 is TGTGCCAGCAGCCAAGATCGAGCGGGAGGGACGGACATTCAGTACTTC.

V is TRBV6-1 and J is TRBJ2-3, with D tentatively TRBD1 (5 bases). Between the trimmed V and J ends, which lost 4 bases and 5 bases, there was a span of 16 bases. Germline-derived CDR1 and CDR2 are MNHNS and SASEGT. CDR3 length equals 15 residues. CDR3 in DNA: TGTGCCAGCAGTGTTGGGGCCGGCAGGCAAGATACGCAGTATTTT. It translates to CASSVGAGRQDTQYF.

The chain recombines TRBV6-5 with TRBJ1-1; D is undetermined. CDR1 MNHEY and CDR2 SVGAGI come from the germline V gene. CDR3 size: 16 residues. Trimming removed 3 bases from V and 0 bases from J, with 14 bases in between. DNA of the CDR3: TGTGCCAGCAGTTATAAGTCCGCAGGTGTGAACACTGAAGCTTTCTTT. Translating gives CASSYKSAGVNTEAFF.

In its sample, this clone was seen a few times. The chain recombines TRBV6-1 with TRBJ1-6; weak D call: TRBD1 (6 bases). CDR3 length: 14 residues. CDR1 MNHNS and CDR2 SASEGT come from the germline V gene. Trimming cost V 9 bases and J 0 bases, with 9 bases left between them. CDR3 bases: TGTGCCAGTGGACAGAGCTCCTATAATTCACCCCTCCACTTT. Translated: CASGQSSYNSPLHF.

The CDR3 sequence: CASRRDSSTGELFF. The CDR3 DNA reads TGCGCCAGCCGTCGGGACAGTTCCACCGGGGAGCTGTTTTTT. This sequence joins TRBV5-1 and TRBJ2-2, with TRBD1 matching 7 bases. V lost 7 bases to trimming and J lost 4 bases; unmatched junction nucleotides: 7. Germline lookup yields CDR1 SGHRS and CDR2 YFSETQ. This CDR3 has 14 residues.

The J gene is TRBJ2-7, the V gene TRBV7-2; D unclear. The V end lost 5 bases, the J end lost 2 bases, and 13 bases lay between the germline ends. The CDR3 length is 14 residues. CDR1 SGHTA and CDR2 FQGNSA come from the germline V gene. The DNA for the CDR3 is TGTGCCAGCAGCCCGAGCCCAATCCCCTACGAGCAGTACTTC. Its protein is CASSPSPIPYEQYF.

V gene TRBV20-1 combines with J gene TRBJ1-2, with D unresolved. Trimming removed 6 bases at V and 4 bases at J, with 9 bases between. Germline V gives CDR1 DFQATT, CDR2 SNEGSKA (reference sequence). CDR3 size: 11 residues. The CDR3 loop is CSAHSGYGYTF. CDR3 DNA sequence: TGCAGTGCACACAGCGGCTATGGCTACACCTTC.

Comments on this clone: This specimen includes other DNA sequences encoding the same CDR3. The gene calls are TRBV15 and TRBJ1-5, with D possibly TRBD1 on 6 matching bases. CDR1 and CDR2 from the germline V gene are LNHNV and YYDKDF (reference sequence). The length of the CDR3 is 15 residues. V lost 0 bases and J 1 base, leaving 7 bases between the germline ends. CDR3: CATSRDRGSNQPQHF. In DNA, the CDR3 is TGTGCCACCAGCAGAGACAGGGGAAGCAATCAGCCCCAGCATTTT.

This clone turned up a few times. The gene calls are TRBV5-1 and TRBJ2-3; possible D gene TRBD2, 6 bases. V was trimmed by 2 bases and J by 4 bases, leaving 11 bases between them. Germline values: CDR1 SGHRS, CDR2 YFSETQ. This CDR3 spans 14 amino acids. CDR3 sequence reads: CASSFAGWADTQYF. The DNA of the CDR3 is TGCGCCAGCAGCTTCGCGGGATGGGCAGATACGCAGTATTTT.

This chain uses TRBV2 with TRBJ1-6; the D is unclear. The CDR3 has 13 amino acids. V was clipped by 3 bases and J by 4 bases, with 4 bases between them. Looked up from germline, CDR1 is SNHLY and CDR2 is FYNNEI. The CDR3, as DNA: TGTGCCAGCAGTGAGAGGTATAATTCACCCCTCCACTTT. This gives the protein CASSERYNSPLHF.

V and J are TRBV4-3 and TRBJ1-6; D unresolved. With 3 bases removed from V and 8 bases from J, the gap between germline ends came to 11 bases. Germline V gene lookup returns CDR1 LGHNA and CDR2 YSLEER. This CDR3 has 14 amino acids. CDR3 amino acids: CASSHGISDSPLHF. For the CDR3, the DNA is TGCGCCAGCAGCCACGGGATTTCGGATTCACCCCTCCACTTT.

The chain uses TRBV4-3 and TRBJ1-1; no clear D gene. The CDR3 totals 15 residues. In germline, CDR1 is LGHNA, CDR2 YSLEER. V lost 1 base and J 4 bases, leaving 13 bases between the germline ends. For the CDR3, the DNA is TGCGCCAGCAGCCAAGTGGGCCCTGTGGCCACTGAAGCTTTCTTT. Amino acid sequence: CASSQVGPVATEAFF.

This clone showed up just once. The chain links TRBV7-2 to TRBJ1-1; D is unclear. This CDR3 region has 13 residues. The V gene lost 2 bases and the J gene lost 0 bases, with 4 bases spanning the gap. In germline, CDR1 is SGHTA, CDR2 FQGNSA. CDR3 DNA sequence: TGTGCCAGCAGCTTATTCTTGAACACTGAAGCTTTCTTT. It codes for CASSLFLNTEAFF.

This clone was seen only a few times. The J gene is TRBJ1-2, the V gene TRBV5-6; a weak D match, TRBD1 (6 bases). The V end lost 2 bases, the J end lost 2 bases, and 10 bases lay between the germline ends. Germline assignment: CDR1 SGHDT and CDR2 YYEEEE. This CDR3 comprises 14 residues. Here the CDR3 DNA reads TGTGCCAGCAGCTTCTACAGGGTGAACTATGGCTACACCTTC. Its protein is CASSFYRVNYGYTF.

Here the CDR3 reads CASSRSNPGTDTQYF. In DNA, the CDR3 is TGCGCCAGCAGCCGCTCCAACCCGGGCACAGATACGCAGTATTTT. This chain links TRBV5-1 with TRBJ2-3; D gene uncertain. The ends were cut back, 4 bases at V and 1 base at J, with 13 bases in the middle. The CDR3 is 15 residues long. Per the germline V gene, CDR1 is SGHRS and CDR2 is YFSETQ.

Comment on this clone: The junction departs from the called germline gene at one end, perhaps through a read error. The gene calls are TRBV7-2 and TRBJ1-1; unclear D gene. The CDR3 spans 14 residues. The germline CDR1 and CDR2 sequences are SGHTA and FQGNSA. The CDR3 DNA is TGTGCCAGCATCTTACCAGCGCGGAACACTGAAGCTTTCTTT. It encodes CASILPARNTEAFF.